This T cell receptor (beta chain) was captured by sequencing in a study of cytomegalovirus exposure and HLA in healthy donors. Germline V gene lookup returns CDR1 LNHDA and CDR2 SQIVND (reference sequence). Trimming pared 4 bases from V and 3 bases from J, leaving 7 bases between. The CDR3 has 12 residues. This clone was picked up a small number of times. Its cognate antigen is unknown. The PCR made use of 60 Vbeta and 13 Jbeta primers. Produced via immunoSEQ multiplex PCR; TCRdb's table is partial and in-frame only. Found here are over 150,000 clones, 68% of them singletons; the top ten hold roughly 1.4%. General study points: A later analysis linked 15,000 to 20,000 TCR beta sequences to HLA alleles at 0.05 false discovery rate. Common viral pathogens (according to a later analysis) appeared linked to several of the most significant clusters. The investigators catalogued 164 TCR beta chains as cytomegalovirus-associated.

This sequence originates from a man aged 50 to 59 in good health and CMV-seronegative. The sample was PBMCs. V usage is TRBV19 and J usage is TRBJ2-7; D unresolved. The CDR3 nucleotides read TGTGCCAGTAGTACAGACGGCTACGAGCAGTACTTC. This sequence encodes CASSTDGYEQYF.